This TCR beta chain was observed in a study of T-cell reconstitution after alpha-beta-depleted transplantation in children. This clonotype occurred many times. Its specificity is unknown. Regarding the study as a whole: By about two months after transplant, alpha-beta T cells reportedly arose from several hundred graft clones that had expanded.

Molecular barcoding with unique molecular identifiers was used for the TCRbeta library. TCRdb recomputed calls from the PCR reads with MiXCR, one row per CDR3 protein. Of 100,000 to 150,000 distinct CDR3 sequences in the sample, roughly 23% are singletons; the top ten hold 10%. Trimming cost V 5 bases and J 1 base; bases outside gene matches: 8. The CDR3 runs to 14 residues. Germline values: CDR1 SQVTM, CDR2 ANQGSEA. The chain has TRBV29-1 and TRBJ2-7; TRBD1 matches 7 bases. The sample here was PBMCs, mostly from graft donor cells, taken 180 days after TCRalphabeta/CD19-depleted stem cell transplant. The clonotype was recovered from a male patient between 2 and 10 years old who had a stem cell transplant for chronic granulomatous disease, so the T cells may come from the graft donor. The CDR3 region is CSVRQGQNSYEQYF. CDR3 DNA: TGCAGCGTTAGACAGGGTCAAAATTCCTACGAGCAGTACTTC.